These 25 T cell receptor beta chains were sequenced from one sample in a study of radiation and T cells in renal cell carcinoma. TCRdb's table, derived via immunoSEQ multiplex PCR, lists solely in-frame clones and lacks some. The table has 130,000 to 150,000 clones, roughly 90% seen once; the top ten hold around 4%. The time point here: baseline pretreatment blood. Treatment here: 15 Gy SBRT to primary tumor, nephrectomy 4 weeks later. The sequencing used blood, collected from a patient whose treatment included radiotherapy and nephrectomy. Receptors were obtained from a woman between 65 and 79 years old with renal cell carcinoma.

Here the CDR3 reads CASSLGSNQPQHF. DNA for the CDR3: TGTGCCAGTAGTCTCGGGTCGAATCAGCCCCAGCATTTT. This chain links TRBV19 with TRBJ1-5; D is unclear. The CDR3 has 13 amino acids. V was shortened by 5 bases and J by 4 bases, with 9 bases between the two germline ends. Per germline, CDR1 LNHDA and CDR2 SQIVND (reference sequence).

The chain has TRBV4-2 and TRBJ1-5, with D possibly being TRBD1 (5 bases). The length of the CDR3 is 14 residues. With 0 bases removed from V and 6 bases from J, the gap between germline ends came to 9 bases. Germline values: CDR1 LGHNA, CDR2 YNFKEQ. The CDR3 bases are TGTGCCAGCAGCCAAGATGCTGGGGCTCAGCCCCAGCATTTT. Translation: CASSQDAGAQPQHF.

In its sample, this clone was seen once. The chain carries TRBV29-1 and TRBJ1-5, with unresolved D. Germline assignment: CDR1 SQVTM and CDR2 ANQGSEA. V shed 4 bases and J shed 1 base, with 8 bases lying between them. The CDR3 contains 13 residues. The chain's CDR3 is CSVGLGSNQPQHF. CDR3 bases: TGCAGCGTTGGTCTGGGAAGCAATCAGCCCCAGCATTTT.

The chain is built from TRBV6-1 and TRBJ1-1; TRBD1 matches at 10 bases. The CDR3 consists of 14 residues. CDR1 is MNHNS and CDR2 is SASEGT in the germline V gene. After removal of 6 bases from V and 5 bases from J, the junction contained 6 bases not matched to a gene. The DNA of the CDR3 is TGTGCCAGCAGGAAGGGACAGGGGTTGACTGAAGCTTTCTTT. This translates into CASRKGQGLTEAFF.

A word on this clone: The same CDR3 can be traced to other DNA sequences in this sample. This chain uses TRBV9 with TRBJ2-1; 9 nucleotides align to TRBD2. Germline CDR1 and CDR2: SGDLS and YYNGEE. With 1 base clipped from V and 3 bases from J, the junction kept 2 bases outside the gene matches. This CDR3 is built from 15 residues. The CDR3 region is CASSVSSGGYNEQFF. The CDR3 nucleotides read TGTGCCAGCAGCGTAAGTAGCGGGGGCTACAATGAGCAGTTCTTC. The whole variable domain, remainder taken from reference TRBV9 and TRBJ2-1, is DSGVTQTPKHLITATGQRVTLRCSPRSGDLSVYWYQQSLDQGLQFLIQYYNGEERAKGNILERFSAQQFPDLHSELNLSSLELGDSALYFCASSVSSGGYNEQFFGPGTRLTVL.

This chain links TRBV5-4 with TRBJ1-1; TRBD1 matches 9 bases. CDR3 length: 15 residues. CDR1 and CDR2 (germline): SGHNT, YYREEE (reference sequence). V lost 9 bases to trimming and J lost 0 bases; unmatched junction nucleotides: 9. The CDR3 loop reads CATGPGQGVNTEAFF. CDR3 in DNA: TGTGCCACTGGACCGGGACAGGGAGTGAACACTGAAGCTTTCTTT.

The V call is TRBV7-2, the J call TRBJ1-4, with 9 bases lining up with TRBD1. There are 14 residues in the CDR3. The germline CDR1 and CDR2 sequences are SGHTA and FQGNSA. The J segment lost 7 bases and the V segment lost 6 bases, leaving 6 bases of the junction unmatched. In DNA, the CDR3 is TGTGCCAGCAGTTACAGGGGGCTAACTGAAAAACTGTTTTTT. Translated: CASSYRGLTEKLFF.

This clone was recorded once. V is TRBV6-5 and J is TRBJ2-5; D unresolved. Trimming removed 10 bases at V and 5 bases at J, with 20 bases between. The CDR3 totals 14 residues. Germline CDR1 is MNHEY and CDR2 is SVGAGI. CDR3 in DNA: TGTGCCACCACACCAGGACCCAAAGGGGAGACCCAGTACTTC. As protein: CATTPGPKGETQYF.

The chain combines TRBV6-5 with TRBJ1-2; no clear D gene. Per the germline V gene, CDR1 is MNHEY and CDR2 is SVGAGI. The CDR3 is made up of 14 amino acids. The germline V and J ends were trimmed by 4 bases and 5 bases, with 14 bases remaining between them. The CDR3 reads CASSSPATGYGYTF. CDR3 DNA: TGTGCCAGCAGTTCCCCCGCTACCGGTTATGGCTACACCTTC.

About this clone: Other DNA sequences from this sample encode an identical CDR3 as well. This rearrangement joins TRBV10-3 to TRBJ2-2; perhaps TRBD1 as D (5 bases). V was pared by 3 bases and J by 1 base, with 9 bases between. In germline, CDR1 is ENHRY, CDR2 SYGVKD. CDR3 length equals 15 residues. The CDR3 DNA reads as TGTGCCATCAGTGAATCAGGGCTGAACACCGGGGAGCTGTTTTTT. This encodes CAISESGLNTGELFF.

This clone appeared a single time. The V call is TRBV4-2, the J call TRBJ2-5; TRBD2 matches 7 bases. V shed 1 base and J 4 bases; nucleotides not matched to a gene: 9. Germline CDR1 reads LGHNA; CDR2 reads YNFKEQ. This CDR3 comprises 16 residues. In nucleotides, the CDR3 is TGTGCCAGCAGCCAAGGAAACCTAGCGGTGAGAGAGACCCAGTACTTC. Protein product: CASSQGNLAVRETQYF.

Written as DNA, the CDR3 is TGTGCCAGCAGCCCGTTACCAACGGAGCAGTTCTTC. Translating gives CASSPLPTEQFF. J is TRBJ2-1 and V is TRBV11-3, with unresolved D. CDR1 and CDR2 (germline): SGHNT, YENEEA. There are 12 residues in the CDR3. Trimming removed 5 bases at V and 10 bases at J, with 12 bases between.

The CDR3 DNA reads TGTGCCAGCAAGAGGACTAGCGGGGGCCAAGAGACCCAGTACTTC. Its translation is CASKRTSGGQETQYF. The V call is TRBV2, the J call TRBJ2-5; 13 positions match TRBD2. V was clipped by 7 bases and J by 1 base; unmatched bases: 3. This CDR3 has 15 residues. CDR1 and CDR2 from the germline V gene are SNHLY and FYNNEI.

The genes are TRBV30 and TRBJ2-5; D is unresolved. Germline CDR1 and CDR2: GTSNPN and SVGIG (reference sequence). V was pared by 0 bases and J by 1 base, with 9 bases between. The CDR3 extends over 14 amino acids. CDR3 protein: CAWSVGPAQETQYF. CDR3 bases: TGTGCCTGGAGTGTTGGACCGGCCCAAGAGACCCAGTACTTC.

The rearrangement links TRBV28 to TRBJ1-2; D is unclear. V was cut by 3 bases and J by 4 bases, with 6 bases left in between. In germline, CDR1 is MDHEN, CDR2 SYDVKM. The CDR3 is 12 amino acids. CDR3 sequence (DNA): TGTGCCAGCAGTTTGACTGGCTATGGCTACACCTTC. It specifies CASSLTGYGYTF.

The chain employs TRBV7-8 and TRBJ1-4, with a possible D match to TRBD1 (5 bases). This CDR3 contains 15 residues. Germline CDR1 reads SGHVS; CDR2 reads FQNEAQ. V lost 5 bases, J lost 5 bases, and 15 bases lay in between. CDR3 region: CASSIRRGYNEKLFF. In DNA form, the CDR3 reads TGTGCCAGCAGCATTAGACGGGGCTACAATGAAAAACTGTTTTTT.

This sequence joins TRBV5-1 and TRBJ1-5; unclear D gene. The germline gives CDR1 SGHRS, CDR2 YFSETQ. V shed 3 bases and J shed 10 bases, with 8 bases lying between them. The CDR3 has 11 amino acids. As DNA, the CDR3 is TGCGCCAGCAGCTCCCGGCAACCCCAGCATTTT. It translates to CASSSRQPQHF.

CDR3 nucleotide sequence: TGTGCCAGCAGCCGTCTAGAAAAACTGTTTTTT. It translates to CASSRLEKLFF. The rearrangement joins TRBV28 to TRBJ1-4; no reliable D call. The CDR3 totals 11 residues. Trimming stripped 6 bases from V and 8 bases from J, with 7 bases between. The V gene's germline CDR1 is MDHEN and CDR2 SYDVKM. The variable domain in full, completed from reference TRBV28 and TRBJ1-4, reads DVKVTQSSRYLVKRTGEKVFLECVQDMDHENMFWYRQDPGLGLRLIYFSYDVKMKEKGDIPEGYSVSREKKERFSLILESASTNQTSMYLCASSRLEKLFFGSGTQLSVL.

The chain joins TRBV5-1 to TRBJ2-1; TRBD1 is a possible D gene (6 bases). The germline V and J ends were trimmed by 4 bases and 3 bases, with 8 bases remaining between them. The CDR3 has 13 amino acids. Germline V gives CDR1 SGHRS, CDR2 YFSETQ. The CDR3 DNA is TGCGCCAGCAGCGGGGGCCTCTACAATGAGCAGTTCTTC. Residues: CASSGGLYNEQFF.

This clone turned up a few times. The genes are TRBV29-1 and TRBJ1-1; possible D gene TRBD1, 5 bases. CDR1 and CDR2 (germline): SQVTM, ANQGSEA. Trimming pared 7 bases from V and 3 bases from J, leaving 12 bases between. The CDR3 extends over 12 amino acids. CDR3 sequence (DNA): TGCAGCGGTCGGGACGGTGACACTGAAGCTTTCTTT. Translation: CSGRDGDTEAFF.

The rearrangement links TRBV4-1 to TRBJ2-7, with D perhaps matching TRBD1 (6 bases). V shed 1 base and J shed 2 bases, with 9 bases lying between them. The CDR3 loop spans 14 amino acids. The V gene's germline CDR1 is MGHRA and CDR2 YSYEKL. CDR3 nucleotides: TGCGCCAGCAGCCAAGCCGGGACAACCTACGAGCAGTACTTC. Translated: CASSQAGTTYEQYF.

This chain connects TRBV21-1 to TRBJ2-5; no check of the table's D call, TRBD2, against the DNA was made. TRBV21-1 is assigned pseudogene status. The CDR3 has 17 amino acids. CDR3 amino acids: CASSKARERGHKETQYF. The CDR3 nucleotides are TGTGCCAGCAGCAAAGCAAGGGAGCGGGGACATAAAGAGACCCAGTACTTC.

The CDR3 reads CASSLAGRSTLHF. CDR3 coding DNA: TGTGCCAGCAGCTTGGCAGGGCGTTCGACCCTCCACTTT. The V and J genes are TRBV11-2 and TRBJ1-6, with a tentative D call TRBD1 (5 bases). Germline V lookup: CDR1 SGHAT, CDR2 FQNNGV. This CDR3 has 13 residues. Trimming removed 3 bases at V and 14 bases at J, with 14 bases between. The full variable domain, completed using reference TRBV11-2 and TRBJ1-6, is EAGVAQSPRYKIIEKRQSVAFWCNPISGHATLYWYQQILGQGPKLLIQFQNNGVVDDSQLPKDRFSAERLKGVDSTLKIQPAKLEDSAVYLCASSLAGRSTLHFGNGTRLTVT.

The chain couples TRBV11-2 to TRBJ2-5; 13 bases agree with TRBD2. Germline values: CDR1 SGHAT, CDR2 FQNNGV. The CDR3 loop spans 15 amino acids. The trim removed 4 bases at V and 4 bases at J, leaving 3 bases unmatched. The DNA of the CDR3 is TGTGCCAGCAGCTCCACTAGCGGGGGGGCAGAGACCCAGTACTTC. It encodes CASSSTSGGAETQYF.

The chain links TRBV4-3 to TRBJ2-7; TRBD1 matches 8 bases. The V gene's germline CDR1 is LGHNA and CDR2 YSLEER. V shed 3 bases, J shed 5 bases, and the junction held 9 bases outside the gene matches. This CDR3 has 15 amino acids. CDR3: CASSQEVRGRNEQYF. CDR3 in DNA: TGCGCCAGCAGCCAGGAGGTCAGGGGGCGGAACGAGCAGTACTTC.